The T cell receptor beta chain described here comes from a study (dated by TCRdb to between 2014 and 2017). Some background on the complete study: Whether tumor-infiltrating Tregs in breast cancer are recruited from blood Tregs or converted in situ from other CD4+ T cell subsets was tested. Study-wide findings and limitations: The greatest overlap of tumor-infiltrating Treg TCR alpha and beta sequences was with tumor naive CD4+ T cells, followed next by blood naive CD4+ T cells. The larger-cohort validation was restricted to a single TCR beta V-J rearrangement rather than whole repertoires. The TCR gene usage of tumor memory CD4+ T cells clustered together with blood and lymph node memory CD4+ cells and with lymph node naive CD4+ cells.

The memory CD4+ T cell population was isolated based on a CD4+CD45RO+CD25- phenotype. Tregs, naive and memory CD4+ T cells from tumor, blood and ipsilateral draining lymph nodes of about 5 breast cancer patients underwent full-length TCR alpha and beta sequencing. Tumor tissue, along with lymph nodes from ipsilateral axillary dissection, was perfused with PBS, minced, and then digested using collagenase I and hyaluronidase. Sorted cell populations were confirmed by FACS to exceed 90% purity. Amplification of full-length TCR variable regions was done by 5' RACE PCR using constant-region reverse primers, and this step was followed by semi-nested PCR with Nested Universal Primer A. Using the ReliaPrep RNA Cell Miniprep System, total RNA was extracted, and the SMARTer RACE 5'/3' Kit was then used to reverse transcribe the RNA into 5'RACE-ready cDNA. Full-length TCR alpha and beta libraries were barcoded with multiplex adaptors and sequenced on an Illumina MiSeq. In the paper's pipeline: For each of nine subset-tissue groups, sequencing data from the five patients were pooled, and the groups were then compared using unsupervised clustering of TCR gene usage. The Morisita-Horn index was used to calculate repertoire similarity, with shared sequences weighted by how much each contributed to each repertoire. TCRdb redid the processing of the public reads, applying fastp at Q25 and MiXCR, and retained in-frame beta chains. Each entry merges the rows of one CDR3 protein and shows their most common DNA and genes. The V and J calls were determined by TCRdb, not by the authors. This sample gives tens of thousands of distinct CDR3 sequences in total; around a quarter of them show up just once. The ten largest account for roughly 3.3% of the sample.

This clonotype is categorized as medium-sized (0.01 to 0.1%). No antigen is known for it. No base quality information exists; no much larger clone differs at one position. At the junction V is shortened by 2 bases and J by 5 bases, with 7 bases in between. The CDR3 numbers 12 residues from cysteine through phenylalanine. Only the CDR3 DNA is retained, 36 bases long and in frame from the first base. Sequences MNHEY (CDR1) and SVGAGI (CDR2) are obtained from the germline V gene. The TCR was taken from a female donor with breast cancer. Sequencing was done on a sample of tumor-infiltrating memory CD4+ T cells sorted from the breast tumor. This specimen's cell subset or site label, interpreted: memory CD4+ T cells, CD4+CD45RO+CD25-. The chain joins TRBV6-5 to TRBJ2-7; TRBD1 is possibly the D segment (6 matching bases). The CDR3 amino acid sequence is: CASSYGTNEQYF. DNA sequence: TGTGCCAGCAGTTACGGGACAAACGAGCAGTACTTC.